Included here is one T cell receptor beta chain sequence, with context. As yet, its antigen is unknown. Libraries were prepared by immunoSEQ multiplex PCR; TCRdb keeps only in-frame clonotypes and omits some of them. This sample carries 90,000 to 150,000 clones, 90% to 95% of them seen once, and the ten largest clones take more than 0.095%. This sample stems from a study of graft-versus-host responses after intestinal transplantation. Study at large: Recipients obtained multivisceral, liver-intestinal, or isolated intestinal transplants.

Study-wide points: HvG clone declines early post-transplant were associated with peak circulating GvH levels. Recipient marrow contained GvH clones, some of which appeared first in ileum or blood.

The ends were cut back, 3 bases at V and 5 bases at J, with 13 bases in the middle. The length of the CDR3 is 14 residues. Germline V gene data show CDR1 as MDHEN and CDR2 as SYDVKM. The material was unstimulated CD4+ T cells sorted from spleen or lymph node cells, obtained before intestinal transplant. The V and J genes are TRBV28 and TRBJ1-1; D call uncertain. The origin of this receptor is a human donor who received an intestinal transplant. In DNA, the CDR3 is TGTGCCAGCAGTTTGGTAGAATTTAGGACTGAAGCTTTCTTT. Encoded protein: CASSLVEFRTEAFF.